Sequencing of this T cell receptor (beta chain) was carried out in a study of CD8 T cells in Susac syndrome. Study findings and constraints: An acknowledgment was made by the study that its TCR sequencing and HLA analysis involved relatively few individuals.

When the RNA was reverse transcribed, random hexamers were used with an input of roughly 0.5 to 1 ug. A multiplex approach, immunoSEQ multiplex PCR, amplified TCR beta CDR3 across 54 Vbeta and 13 Jbeta. Each CDR3 protein gets one entry after TCRdb re-called the immunoSEQ multiplex PCR reads with MiXCR. The sample shows about 190,000 distinct CDR3 sequences, under 97% of them seen only once. As concerns this clonotype: What it binds is unknown.

This CDR3 region has 16 residues. Germline assignment: CDR1 SGHNT and CDR2 YYREEE (reference sequence). The germline V and J ends were trimmed by 1 base and 4 bases, with 17 bases remaining between them. The receptor was derived from a human donor with Susac syndrome. The sequenced sample consisted of CD4+ T cells from PBMCs. The chain recombines TRBV5-4 with TRBJ1-1; D is possibly TRBD1 (5 bases). CDR3 coding DNA: TGTGCCAGCAGCTTGCCTTTGTCCCTGGGGGGCACTGAAGCTTTCTTT. Translating gives CASSLPLSLGGTEAFF.